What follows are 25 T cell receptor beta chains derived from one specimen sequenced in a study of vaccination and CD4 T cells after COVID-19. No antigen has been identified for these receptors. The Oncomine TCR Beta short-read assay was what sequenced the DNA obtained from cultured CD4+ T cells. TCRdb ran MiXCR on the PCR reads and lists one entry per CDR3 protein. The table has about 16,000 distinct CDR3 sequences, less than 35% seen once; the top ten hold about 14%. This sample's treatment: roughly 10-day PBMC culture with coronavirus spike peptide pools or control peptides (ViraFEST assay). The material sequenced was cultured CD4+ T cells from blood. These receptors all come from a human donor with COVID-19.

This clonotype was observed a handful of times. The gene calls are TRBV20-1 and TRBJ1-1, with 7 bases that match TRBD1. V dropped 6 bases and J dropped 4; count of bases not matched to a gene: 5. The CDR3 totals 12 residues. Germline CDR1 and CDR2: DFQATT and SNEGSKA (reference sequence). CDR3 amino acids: CSAPTGSTEAFF. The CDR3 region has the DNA TGCAGTGCCCCGACAGGGTCCACTGAAGCTTTCTTT.

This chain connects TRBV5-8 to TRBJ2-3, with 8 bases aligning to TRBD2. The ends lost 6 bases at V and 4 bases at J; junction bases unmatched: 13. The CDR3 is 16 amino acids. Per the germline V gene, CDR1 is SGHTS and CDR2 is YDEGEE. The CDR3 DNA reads TGTGCCAGCACCCTGGGGGTAGCGGGGACCGCAGATACGCAGTATTTT. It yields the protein CASTLGVAGTADTQYF.

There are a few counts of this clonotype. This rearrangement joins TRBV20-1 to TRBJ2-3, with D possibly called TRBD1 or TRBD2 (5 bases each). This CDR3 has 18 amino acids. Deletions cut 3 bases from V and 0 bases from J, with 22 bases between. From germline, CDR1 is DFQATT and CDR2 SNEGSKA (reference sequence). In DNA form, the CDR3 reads TGCAGTGCTAGTTCCCCAGGGAGAGAGTCGGCTAGCACAGATACGCAGTATTTT. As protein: CSASSPGRESASTDTQYF.

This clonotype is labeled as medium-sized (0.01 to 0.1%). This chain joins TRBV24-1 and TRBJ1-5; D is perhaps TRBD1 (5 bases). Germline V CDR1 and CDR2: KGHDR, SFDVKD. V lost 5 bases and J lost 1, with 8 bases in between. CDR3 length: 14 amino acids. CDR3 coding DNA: TGTGCCACCAGTGGCGGGGGGAGCAATCAGCCCCAGCATTTT. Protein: CATSGGGSNQPQHF.

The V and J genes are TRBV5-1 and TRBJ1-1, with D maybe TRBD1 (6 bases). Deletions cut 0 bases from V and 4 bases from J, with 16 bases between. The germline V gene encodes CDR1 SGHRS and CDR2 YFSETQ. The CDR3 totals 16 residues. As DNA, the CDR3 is TGCGCCAGCAGCTTGGGTGGGGGGGCGCCGGTCACTGAAGCTTTCTTT. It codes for CASSLGGGAPVTEAFF.

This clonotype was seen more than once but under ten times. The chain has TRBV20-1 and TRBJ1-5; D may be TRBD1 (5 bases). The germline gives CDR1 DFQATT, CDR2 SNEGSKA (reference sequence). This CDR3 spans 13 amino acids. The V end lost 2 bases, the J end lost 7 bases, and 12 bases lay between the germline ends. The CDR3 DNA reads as TGCAGTGCTAGACCGGTGGGGGTCCAGCCCCAGCATTTT. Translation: CSARPVGVQPQHF.

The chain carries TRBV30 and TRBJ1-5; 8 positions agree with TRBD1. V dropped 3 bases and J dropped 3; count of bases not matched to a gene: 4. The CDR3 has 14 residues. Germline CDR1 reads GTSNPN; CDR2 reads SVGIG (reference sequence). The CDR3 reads CAWRGTGLNQPQHF. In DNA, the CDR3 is TGTGCCTGGAGGGGGACAGGCCTCAATCAGCCCCAGCATTTT. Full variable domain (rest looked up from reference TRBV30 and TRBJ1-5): SQTIHQWPATLVQPVGSPLSLECTVEGTSNPNLYWYRQAAGRGLQLLFYSVGIGQISSEVPQNLSASRPQDRQFILSSKKLLLSDSGFYLCAWRGTGLNQPQHFGDGTRLSIL.

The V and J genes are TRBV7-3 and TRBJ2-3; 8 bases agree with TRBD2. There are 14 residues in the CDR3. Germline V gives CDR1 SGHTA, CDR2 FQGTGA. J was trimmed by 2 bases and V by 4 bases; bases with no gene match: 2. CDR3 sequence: CASSSGGPTDTQYF. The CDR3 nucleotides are TGTGCCAGCAGCTCGGGGGGGCCCACAGATACGCAGTATTTT.

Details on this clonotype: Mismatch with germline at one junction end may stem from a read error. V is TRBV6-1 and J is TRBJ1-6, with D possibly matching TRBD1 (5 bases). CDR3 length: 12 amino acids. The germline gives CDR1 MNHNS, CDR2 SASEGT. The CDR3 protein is CAISDGDSPLHF. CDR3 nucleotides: TGTGCCATCAGTGACGGGGACTCACCCCTCCACTTT.

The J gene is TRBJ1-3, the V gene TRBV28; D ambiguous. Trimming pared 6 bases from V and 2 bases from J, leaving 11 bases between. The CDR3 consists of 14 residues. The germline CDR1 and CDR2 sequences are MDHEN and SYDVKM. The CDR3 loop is CASSTRSPGNTIYF. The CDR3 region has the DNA TGTGCCAGCAGCACCCGAAGCCCTGGAAACACCATATATTTT.

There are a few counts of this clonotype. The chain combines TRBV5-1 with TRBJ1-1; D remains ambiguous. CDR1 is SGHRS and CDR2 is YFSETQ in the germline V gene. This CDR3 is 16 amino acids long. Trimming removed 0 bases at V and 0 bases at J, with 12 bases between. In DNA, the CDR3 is TGCGCCAGCAGCTTGGGTCTTCGGGCCATGAACACTGAAGCTTTCTTT. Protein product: CASSLGLRAMNTEAFF.

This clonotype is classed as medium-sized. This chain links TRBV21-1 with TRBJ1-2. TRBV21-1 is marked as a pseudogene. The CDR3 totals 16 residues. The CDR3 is CASSDPLWPGRVGYTF. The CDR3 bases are TGTGCCAGCAGCGATCCACTTTGGCCCGGGAGGGTTGGCTACACCTTC.

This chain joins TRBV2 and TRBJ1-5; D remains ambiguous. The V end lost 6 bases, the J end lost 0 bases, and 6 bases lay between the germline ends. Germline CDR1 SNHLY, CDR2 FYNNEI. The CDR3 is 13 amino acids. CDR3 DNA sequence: TGTGCCAGCAGCACAGATAGCAATCAGCCCCAGCATTTT. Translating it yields CASSTDSNQPQHF. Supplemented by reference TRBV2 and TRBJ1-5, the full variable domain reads EPEVTQTPSHQVTQMGQEVILRCVPISNHLYFYWYRQILGQKVEFLVSFYNNEISEKSEIFDDQFSVERPDGSNFTLKIRSTKLEDSAMYFCASSTDSNQPQHFGDGTRLSIL.

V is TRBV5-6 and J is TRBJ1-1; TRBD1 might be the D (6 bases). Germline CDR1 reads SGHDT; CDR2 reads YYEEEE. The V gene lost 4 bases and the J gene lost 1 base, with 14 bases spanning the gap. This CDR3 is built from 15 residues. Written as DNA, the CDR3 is TGTGCCAGCAGCATTAGGACAGTGACGAACACTGAAGCTTTCTTT. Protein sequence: CASSIRTVTNTEAFF.

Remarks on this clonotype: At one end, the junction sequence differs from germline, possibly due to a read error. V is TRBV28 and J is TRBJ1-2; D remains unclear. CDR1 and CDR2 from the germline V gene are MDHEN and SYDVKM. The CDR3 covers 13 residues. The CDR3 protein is CASSFGQTYDYTF. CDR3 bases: TGTGCCAGCAGTTTTGGGCAGACGTATGACTACACCTTC.

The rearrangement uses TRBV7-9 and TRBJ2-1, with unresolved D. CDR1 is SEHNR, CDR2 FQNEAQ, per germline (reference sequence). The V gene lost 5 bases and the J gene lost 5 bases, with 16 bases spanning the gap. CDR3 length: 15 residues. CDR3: CASSNTLADNNEQFF. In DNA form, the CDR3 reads TGTGCCAGCAGCAATACCTTAGCAGACAACAATGAGCAGTTCTTC.

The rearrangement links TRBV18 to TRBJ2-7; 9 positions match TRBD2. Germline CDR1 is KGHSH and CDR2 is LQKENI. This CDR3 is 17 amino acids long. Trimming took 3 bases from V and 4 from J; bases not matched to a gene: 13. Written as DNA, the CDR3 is TGTGCCAGCTCACCCCAGCCTAGCGGGGTCAACCGATACGAGCAGTACTTC. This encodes CASSPQPSGVNRYEQYF.

CDR3 DNA: TGTGCCAGCAGGTCTCCCGGGGGCCACCGGGGCTACACCTTC. Encoded protein: CASRSPGGHRGYTF. The rearrangement uses TRBV27 and TRBJ1-2; D perhaps matches TRBD1 (6 bases). Germline V gives CDR1 MNHEY, CDR2 SMNVEV (reference sequence). The CDR3 covers 14 residues. V shed 6 bases and J shed 8 bases, with 19 bases lying between them.

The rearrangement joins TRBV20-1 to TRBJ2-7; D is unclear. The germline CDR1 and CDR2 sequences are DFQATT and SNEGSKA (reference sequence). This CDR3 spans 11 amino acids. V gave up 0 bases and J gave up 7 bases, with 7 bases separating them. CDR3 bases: TGCAGTGCTAGAGATGAGAGGGAGCAGTACTTC. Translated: CSARDEREQYF.

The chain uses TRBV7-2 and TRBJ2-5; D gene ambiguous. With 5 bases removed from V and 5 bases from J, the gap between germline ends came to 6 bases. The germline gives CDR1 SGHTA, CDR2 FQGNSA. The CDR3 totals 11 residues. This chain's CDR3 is CASSAAETQYF. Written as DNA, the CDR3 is TGTGCCAGCAGCGCCGCGGAGACCCAGTACTTC. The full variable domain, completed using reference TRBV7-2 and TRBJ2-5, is GAGVSQSPSNKVTEKGKDVELRCDPISGHTALYWYRQSLGQGLEFLIYFQGNSAPDKSGLPSDRFSAERTGGSVSTLTIQRTQQEDSAVYLCASSAAETQYFGPGTRLLVL.

The DNA of the CDR3 is TGTGCCAGCAATGAATTGGGGGGCGCGGACACTGAAGCTTTCTTT. Amino acids: CASNELGGADTEAFF. The chain employs TRBV11-3 and TRBJ1-1; D is perhaps TRBD1 (6 bases). The CDR3 totals 15 residues. Deletions cut 7 bases from V and 3 bases from J, with 18 bases between. Germline CDR1 is SGHNT and CDR2 is YENEEA.

CDR3 DNA sequence: TGTGCCAGCAGATTGGGGCAGGGGGCGAATCAGCCCCAGCATTTT. It encodes CASRLGQGANQPQHF. The chain links TRBV12-3 or TRBV12-4 to TRBJ1-5, with 8 bases that match TRBD1. This CDR3 comprises 15 residues. V trimming: 6 bases; J trimming: 4 bases; junction bases outside the gene matches: 8.

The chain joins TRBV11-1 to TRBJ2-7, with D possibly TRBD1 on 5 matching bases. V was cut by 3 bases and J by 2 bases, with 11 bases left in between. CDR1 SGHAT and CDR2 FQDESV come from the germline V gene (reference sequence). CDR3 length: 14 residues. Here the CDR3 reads CASSLGQGTYEQYF. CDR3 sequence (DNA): TGTGCCAGCAGCTTGGGGCAGGGAACCTACGAGCAGTACTTC.

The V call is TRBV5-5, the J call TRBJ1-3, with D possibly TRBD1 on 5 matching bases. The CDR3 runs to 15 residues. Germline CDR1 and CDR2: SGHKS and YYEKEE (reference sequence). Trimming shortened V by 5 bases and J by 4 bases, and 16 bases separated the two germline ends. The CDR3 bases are TGTGCCAGCAGTGCAATGGGGGTATCCGGAAACACCATATATTTT. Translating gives CASSAMGVSGNTIYF.

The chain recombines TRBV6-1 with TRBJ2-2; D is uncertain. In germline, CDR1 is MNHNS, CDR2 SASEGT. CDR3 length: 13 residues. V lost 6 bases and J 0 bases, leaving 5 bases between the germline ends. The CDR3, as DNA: TGTGCCAGCAGGGTCGCGAACACCGGGGAGCTGTTTTTT. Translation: CASRVANTGELFF.